In its sample, the clone carrying this T cell receptor (beta chain) was seen a few times. Its antigen is as yet unknown. Addition of a universal primer site occurred through template switching, and cDNA carried unique molecular identifiers. TCRdb ran MiXCR on the 5' RACE reads and lists one entry per CDR3 protein. The table has more than 1.5 million distinct CDR3 sequences, about 32% seen once. This entry belongs to a study of identical twins. Overall study results and limits: Weaker excess twin sharing was observed in beta out-of-frame sequences. Out-of-frame alpha sequences shared by twins were enriched for low generation probability. Carriage of fewer insertions was seen in abundant cord blood beta clonotypes, whereas memory repertoires showed none.

Germline V gene lookup returns CDR1 SGHDN and CDR2 FVKESK. Trimming cost V 4 bases and J 0 bases, with 16 bases left between them. The CDR3 is 17 amino acids. The chain uses TRBV14 and TRBJ2-1; D may match TRBD1 or TRBD2 (5 bases each). This sequence originates from a newborn girl in good health. Sequencing input: cord blood. CDR3 in DNA: TGTGCCAGCAGCCGAGGCTGGGGGAGAAGCTCCTACAATGAGCAGTTCTTC. It translates to CASSRGWGRSSYNEQFF.